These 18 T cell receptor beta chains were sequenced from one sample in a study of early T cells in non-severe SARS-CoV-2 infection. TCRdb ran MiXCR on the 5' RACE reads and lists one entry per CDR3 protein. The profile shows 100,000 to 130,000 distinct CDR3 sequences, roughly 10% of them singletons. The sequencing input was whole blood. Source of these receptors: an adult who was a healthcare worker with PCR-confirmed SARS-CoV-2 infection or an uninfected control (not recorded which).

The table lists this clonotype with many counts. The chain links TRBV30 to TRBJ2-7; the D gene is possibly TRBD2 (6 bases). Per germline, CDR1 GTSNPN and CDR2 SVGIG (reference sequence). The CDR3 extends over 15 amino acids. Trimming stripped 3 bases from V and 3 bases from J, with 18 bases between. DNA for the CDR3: TGTGCCTGGAGCCGTTCTCAATGGGACTTCTACGAGCAGTACTTC. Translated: CAWSRSQWDFYEQYF.

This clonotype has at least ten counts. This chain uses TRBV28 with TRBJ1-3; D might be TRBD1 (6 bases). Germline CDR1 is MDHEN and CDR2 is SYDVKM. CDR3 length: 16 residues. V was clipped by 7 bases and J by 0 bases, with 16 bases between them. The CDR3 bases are TGTGCCAGCATCGGGGGACATGTCGGCTCTGGAAACACCATATATTTT. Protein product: CASIGGHVGSGNTIYF.

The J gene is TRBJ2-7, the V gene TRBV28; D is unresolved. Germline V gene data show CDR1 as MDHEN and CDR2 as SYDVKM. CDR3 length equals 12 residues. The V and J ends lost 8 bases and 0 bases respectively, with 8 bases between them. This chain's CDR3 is CASGRLSYEQYF. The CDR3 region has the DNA TGTGCCAGCGGCCGTCTCTCCTACGAGCAGTACTTC.

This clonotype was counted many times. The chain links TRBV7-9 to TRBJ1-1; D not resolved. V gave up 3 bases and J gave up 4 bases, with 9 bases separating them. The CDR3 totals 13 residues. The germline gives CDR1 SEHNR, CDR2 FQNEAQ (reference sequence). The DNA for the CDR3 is TGTGCCAGCAGCTTCCGGGAGAGCACTGAAGCTTTCTTT. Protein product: CASSFRESTEAFF.

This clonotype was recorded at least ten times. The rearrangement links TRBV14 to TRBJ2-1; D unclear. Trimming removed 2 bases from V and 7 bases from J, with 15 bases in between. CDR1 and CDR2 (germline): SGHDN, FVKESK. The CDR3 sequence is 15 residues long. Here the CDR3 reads CASSQLVGLLNEQFF. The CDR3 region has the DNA TGTGCCAGCAGCCAACTTGTGGGCTTACTAAATGAGCAGTTCTTC.

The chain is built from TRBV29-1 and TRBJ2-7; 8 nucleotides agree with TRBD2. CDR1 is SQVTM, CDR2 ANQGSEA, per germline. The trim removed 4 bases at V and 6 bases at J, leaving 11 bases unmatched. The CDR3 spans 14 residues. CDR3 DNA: TGCAGCGTTGGGCGGAACGGGAGGGGAGCCGAGCAGTACTTC. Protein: CSVGRNGRGAEQYF.

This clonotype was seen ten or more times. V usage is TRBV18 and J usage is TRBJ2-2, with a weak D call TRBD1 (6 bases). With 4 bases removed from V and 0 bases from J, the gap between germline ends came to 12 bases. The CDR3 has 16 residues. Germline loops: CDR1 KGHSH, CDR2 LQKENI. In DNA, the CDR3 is TGTGCCAGCTCACAGACGACAGGATCGAACACCGGGGAGCTGTTTTTT. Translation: CASSQTTGSNTGELFF.

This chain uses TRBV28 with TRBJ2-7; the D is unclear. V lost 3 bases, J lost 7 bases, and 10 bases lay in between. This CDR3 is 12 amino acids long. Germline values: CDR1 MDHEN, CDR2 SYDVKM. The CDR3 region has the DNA TGTGCCAGCAGTTTGCAACAGCAAGAGCAGTACTTC. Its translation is CASSLQQQEQYF. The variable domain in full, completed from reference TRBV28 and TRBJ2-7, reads DVKVTQSSRYLVKRTGEKVFLECVQDMDHENMFWYRQDPGLGLRLIYFSYDVKMKEKGDIPEGYSVSREKKERFSLILESASTNQTSMYLCASSLQQQEQYFGPGTRLTVT.

This CDR3 is CASSPNWGRTFF. The CDR3 nucleotides read TGTGCCAGCAGTCCCAACTGGGGGCGTACGTTCTTC. The J gene is TRBJ2-1, the V gene TRBV28, with a weak D call TRBD1 (6 bases). Germline loops: CDR1 MDHEN, CDR2 SYDVKM. The CDR3 totals 12 residues. The ends were cut back, 5 bases at V and 15 bases at J, with 17 bases in the middle.

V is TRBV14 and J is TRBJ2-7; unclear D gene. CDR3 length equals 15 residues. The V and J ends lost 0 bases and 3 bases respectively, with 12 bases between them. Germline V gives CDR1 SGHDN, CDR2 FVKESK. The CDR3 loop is CASSQDPETRYEQYF. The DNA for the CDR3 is TGTGCCAGCAGCCAAGACCCGGAGACCCGCTACGAGCAGTACTTC.

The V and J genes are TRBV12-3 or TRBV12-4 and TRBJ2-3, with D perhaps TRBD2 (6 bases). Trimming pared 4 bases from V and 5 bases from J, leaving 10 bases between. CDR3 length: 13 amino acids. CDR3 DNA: TGTGCCAGCAGTTCCTACGGGGGAGATACGCAGTATTTT. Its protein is CASSSYGGDTQYF.

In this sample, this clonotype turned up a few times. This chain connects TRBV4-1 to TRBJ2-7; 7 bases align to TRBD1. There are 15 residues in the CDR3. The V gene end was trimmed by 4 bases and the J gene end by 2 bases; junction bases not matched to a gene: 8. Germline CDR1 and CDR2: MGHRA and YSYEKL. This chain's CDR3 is CASSPEIQGAYEQYF. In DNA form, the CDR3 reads TGCGCCAGCAGCCCTGAAATTCAGGGGGCCTACGAGCAGTACTTC.

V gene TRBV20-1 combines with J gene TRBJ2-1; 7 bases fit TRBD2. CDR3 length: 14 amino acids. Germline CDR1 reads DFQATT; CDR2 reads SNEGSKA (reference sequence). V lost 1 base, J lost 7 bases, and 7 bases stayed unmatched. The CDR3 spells CSARAYREENEQFF. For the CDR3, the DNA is TGCAGTGCTAGAGCCTATCGGGAGGAAAATGAGCAGTTCTTC.

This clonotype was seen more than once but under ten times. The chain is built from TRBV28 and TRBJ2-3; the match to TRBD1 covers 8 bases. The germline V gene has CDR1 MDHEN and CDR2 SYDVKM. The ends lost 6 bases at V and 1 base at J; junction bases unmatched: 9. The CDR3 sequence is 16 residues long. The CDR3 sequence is CASRLRQGTGTDTQYF. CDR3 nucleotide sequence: TGTGCCAGCAGACTGAGACAGGGGACCGGCACAGATACGCAGTATTTT.

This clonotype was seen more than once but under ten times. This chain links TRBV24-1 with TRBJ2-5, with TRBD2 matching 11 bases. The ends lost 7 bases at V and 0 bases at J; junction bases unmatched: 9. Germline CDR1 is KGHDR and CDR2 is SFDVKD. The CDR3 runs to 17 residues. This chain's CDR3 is CATSPGRLAGYQETQYF. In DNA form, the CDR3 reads TGTGCCACCAGCCCCGGCCGACTAGCGGGATACCAAGAGACCCAGTACTTC.

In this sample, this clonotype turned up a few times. CDR3 amino acids: CASSSGVPPYEQYF. The CDR3 DNA sequence: TGTGCCAGTAGTTCGGGGGTACCACCCTACGAGCAGTACTTC. The V and J genes are TRBV19 and TRBJ2-7, with a tentative D call TRBD2 (6 bases). This CDR3 comprises 14 residues. Germline CDR1 LNHDA, CDR2 SQIVND (reference sequence). V was pared by 5 bases and J by 2 bases, with 13 bases between.

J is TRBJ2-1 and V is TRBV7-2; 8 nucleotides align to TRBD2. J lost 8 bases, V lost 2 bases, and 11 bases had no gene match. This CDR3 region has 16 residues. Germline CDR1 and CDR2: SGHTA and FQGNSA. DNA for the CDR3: TGTGCCAGCAGCTTAAAGGGGAGAGCGGGAGCACATGAGCAGTTCTTC. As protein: CASSLKGRAGAHEQFF.

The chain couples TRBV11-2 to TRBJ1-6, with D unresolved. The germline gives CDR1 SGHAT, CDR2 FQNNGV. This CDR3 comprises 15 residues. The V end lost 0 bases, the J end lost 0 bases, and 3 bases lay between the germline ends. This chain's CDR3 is CASSLEHSYNSPLHF. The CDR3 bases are TGTGCCAGCAGCTTAGAGCACTCCTATAATTCACCCCTCCACTTT.